This T cell receptor beta chain was sequenced in a study of vaccination effects on CD4 cells after COVID-19. The overall study: Sampling occurred a median 72 days post second dose, range 14 to 241.

Overall study findings and caveats: A shortage of convalescent patients and an absence of early post-infection timepoints characterized the study.

A note on this clone: Its antigen is not identified.

Using immunoSEQ multiplex PCR, the repertoire was profiled, and TCRdb retains in-frame clones only, with some absent. The sample shows approximately 61,000 clones, approximately 80% of them seen only once. Germline CDR1 is MDHEN and CDR2 is SYDVKM. CDR3 length: 14 amino acids. J was trimmed by 2 bases and V by 8 bases; bases with no gene match: 3. At the end of more than 8 days of culture, CD4+ T cells were isolated. Two doses of BNT162b2 or mRNA-1273 vaccine were administered to participants. A half-volume exchange with IL-2 medium occurred on days 3 and 7. The sequencing here drew on CD4+ T cells from PBMCs cultured without peptide, taken after COVID-19 vaccination. The clonotype was recovered from a human donor who received a COVID-19 vaccine. The rearrangement uses TRBV28 and TRBJ2-3, with 11 bases lining up with TRBD2. CDR3 in DNA: TGTGCCAGCGGTAGCGGGAGGGACACAGATACGCAGTATTTT. Translated: CASGSGRDTDTQYF. Based on the CDR3 plus reference TRBV28 and TRBJ2-3, the full variable domain is DVKVTQSSRYLVKRTGEKVFLECVQDMDHENMFWYRQDPGLGLRLIYFSYDVKMKEKGDIPEGYSVSREKKERFSLILESASTNQTSMYLCASGSGRDTDTQYFGPGTRLTVL.